A selection of T cell receptor beta chains follows, all from one sample in a study of blood T cells in healthy people across ages. TCRdb re-called the 5' RACE reads through MiXCR, storing one row per CDR3 protein. The sample has approximately 1,000,000 distinct CDR3 sequences, under 55% seen once. Sequenced input: blood. All receptors derive from a woman aged 55-70 years in good health. Both conserved end residues are part of each CDR3. The D gene is left open where the match is weak. Clone size is stated in some rows and not others, as once, few, many or a class when expanded.

>TRBV29-1|TRBJ2-3|-|-
CSVGRADTRYF
TGCAGCGTTGGCCGGGCGGATACGCGGTATTTT
>TRBV5-1|TRBJ2-3|-|TRBD2
CASSLRTSGRRLDTQYF
TGCGCCAGCAGCCTAAGGACTAGCGGGAGAAGGTTAGATACGCAGTATTTT
>TRBV5-5|TRBJ2-1|-|TRBD2
CASSLFDSGRASFF
TGTGCCAGCAGCTTGTTCGATAGCGGGAGGGCTTCGTTCTTC
>TRBV15|TRBJ2-1|-|TRBD2
CATRSFGTGGEQFF
TGTGCCACCAGGAGCTTCGGGACGGGAGGTGAGCAGTTCTTC
>TRBV28|TRBJ1-4|few|-
CASSLGRATTNEKLFF
TGTGCCAGCAGTTTAGGCAGGGCGACAACTAATGAAAAACTGTTTTTT
>TRBV11-2|TRBJ2-5|many|TRBD2
CASRPSGTARYNEQYF
TGTGCCAGCAGACCGAGCGGGACTGCACGTTACAATGAGCAGTACTTC
>TRBV2|TRBJ2-7|-|TRBD1
CASSRDRGQYEQYF
TGTGCCAGCAGCCGGGACAGGGGGCAATACGAGCAGTACTTC
>TRBV27|TRBJ2-1|-|TRBD1
CASSKGQGGYNEQFF
TGTGCCAGCAGTAAGGGACAGGGCGGCTACAATGAGCAGTTCTTC
>TRBV27|TRBJ2-7|many|-
CASSLGRLSYEQYF
TGTGCCAGCAGTTTGGGACGGCTCTCCTACGAGCAGTACTTC
>TRBV24-1|TRBJ2-5|many|TRBD2
CATSDPLAGGKETQYF
TGTGCCACCAGTGATCCGCTAGCGGGAGGAAAAGAGACCCAGTACTTC
>TRBV27|TRBJ2-1|few|-
CASSSGQLSNNEQFF
TGTGCCAGCAGTTCTGGACAGCTATCTAACAATGAGCAGTTCTTC
>TRBV5-4|TRBJ2-5|-|-
CASSLYHVAGQETQYF
TGTGCCAGCAGCCTATACCATGTGGCTGGACAAGAGACCCAGTACTTC
>TRBV2|TRBJ2-3|-|TRBD1
CASRVTGGAGTDTQYF
TGTGCCAGCAGGGTGACAGGGGGCGCTGGGACAGATACGCAGTATTTT
>TRBV12-3/TRBV12-4|TRBJ2-3|-|TRBD2
CASTPGLAGVGSIDTQYF
TGTGCCAGCACTCCGGGACTAGCGGGAGTGGGGTCAATAGATACGCAGTATTTT
>TRBV3-1|TRBJ2-1|-|-
CASSQESGPYNEQFF
TGTGCCAGCAGCCAAGAGAGCGGGCCCTACAATGAGCAGTTCTTC
>TRBV6-5|TRBJ2-1|many|TRBD2
CASSYSAGDEQFF
TGTGCCAGCAGTTACTCGGCGGGGGATGAGCAGTTCTTC
>TRBV30|TRBJ2-5|-|TRBD1
CASKKDREWETQYF
TGTGCTTCCAAAAAGGACAGGGAGTGGGAGACCCAGTACTTC
>TRBV9|TRBJ2-3|-|-
CASSLLVGTQYF
TGTGCCAGCAGCCTCCTAGTGGGTACGCAGTATTTT
>TRBV20-1|TRBJ2-4|-|-
CSASDGDGKNIQYF
TGCAGTGCTAGTGATGGGGATGGCAAAAACATTCAGTACTTC
>TRBV7-2|TRBJ2-2|-|-
CASSLGGDTGELFF
TGTGCCAGCAGTTTAGGGGGGGATACCGGGGAGCTGTTTTTT
>TRBV5-4|TRBJ2-5|-|-
CASSSNLQETQYF
TGTGCCAGCAGCTCCAACCTGCAAGAGACCCAGTACTTC
>TRBV20-1|TRBJ1-6|-|-
CSARPRGPRALHF
TGCAGTGCTAGGCCCCGGGGACCCCGGGCCCTCCACTTT
>TRBV9|TRBJ2-7|-|-
CASSVETVDGEQYF
TGTGCCAGCAGCGTGGAGACAGTAGATGGCGAGCAGTACTTC
>TRBV7-9|TRBJ2-3|-|-
CASSCFRVSTDTQYF
TGTGCCAGCAGCTGTTTCAGGGTGAGCACAGATACGCAGTATTTT
>TRBV20-1|TRBJ1-2|-|-
CSATSGGYGYTF
TGCAGTGCGACCTCCGGGGGCTATGGCTACACCTTC
>TRBV3-1|TRBJ2-1|few|-
CASSQGGLGEQFF
TGTGCCAGCAGCCAGGGAGGACTTGGTGAGCAGTTCTTC
>TRBV3-1|TRBJ2-5|-|-
CASSPTDLPAGETQYF
TGTGCCAGCAGCCCCACGGACCTTCCGGCAGGGGAGACCCAGTACTTC
>TRBV12-3/TRBV12-4|TRBJ2-1|-|TRBD1
CASSLQGAGYEQFF
TGTGCCAGCAGTCTACAGGGGGCTGGCTACGAGCAGTTCTTC
>TRBV10-3|TRBJ2-5|few|-
CAISESGTEQYF
TGTGCCATCAGTGAGTCCGGTACTGAGCAGTACTTC
>TRBV5-4|TRBJ2-7|-|TRBD1
CASSRDRGLTYEQYF
TGTGCCAGCAGCCGCGACAGGGGGCTCACCTACGAGCAGTACTTC
>TRBV20-1|TRBJ1-5|-|-
CSASDGGRQPQHF
TGCAGTGCTAGTGATGGGGGCAGGCAGCCCCAGCATTTT
>TRBV4-1|TRBJ2-3|few|-
CASSQEGRLGGTDTQYF
TGCGCCAGCAGCCAGGAGGGGAGGTTAGGGGGCACAGATACGCAGTATTTT
>TRBV7-9|TRBJ2-3|-|TRBD2
CASSDGTSGFTDTQYF
TGTGCCAGCAGCGACGGGACTAGTGGCTTCACAGATACGCAGTATTTT
>TRBV7-2|TRBJ2-1|few|-
CASSFSPGGGMINEQFF
TGTGCCAGCAGCTTTTCCCCTGGGGGCGGGATGATCAATGAGCAGTTCTTC
>TRBV20-1|TRBJ2-3|-|-
CSAAVADSSTDTQYF
TGCAGTGCTGCTGTCGCGGACTCTAGCACAGATACGCAGTATTTT
>TRBV5-1|TRBJ2-4|many|TRBD1
CASSSRDRVLNIQYF
TGCGCCAGCAGCTCGCGGGACAGGGTATTAAACATTCAGTACTTC
>TRBV5-1|TRBJ2-2|-|-
CASGSVTGELFF
TGCGCCAGCGGGAGTGTCACCGGGGAGCTGTTTTTT
>TRBV10-3|TRBJ1-2|-|-
CAIDSGVYGYTF
TGTGCCATCGATTCAGGAGTCTATGGCTACACCTTC
>TRBV20-1|TRBJ2-7|few|TRBD1
CSARGETGQGSYEQYF
TGCAGTGCTAGAGGGGAAACGGGACAGGGGTCCTACGAGCAGTACTTC
>TRBV29-1|TRBJ2-5|-|-
CSVEAGAWGETQYF
TGCAGCGTTGAAGCCGGCGCCTGGGGGGAGACCCAGTACTTC
>TRBV30|TRBJ2-7|few|TRBD1
CAWSGGTGPSYEQYF
TGTGCCTGGAGTGGTGGGACAGGGCCCTCCTACGAGCAGTACTTC
>TRBV20-1|TRBJ1-2|once|TRBD1
CSAERQGNGYTF
TGCAGTGCCGAACGACAGGGTAATGGCTACACCTTC
>TRBV7-6|TRBJ1-1|-|-
CASSLVVGGSEAFF
TGTGCCAGCAGCTTAGTTGTTGGTGGGTCTGAAGCTTTCTTT
>TRBV29-1|TRBJ2-7|few|-
CSVELAGNSYEQYF
TGCAGCGTTGAACTCGCGGGGAACTCCTACGAGCAGTACTTC
>TRBV6-1|TRBJ2-3|many|TRBD2
CASSDWTSGRTREDTQYF
TGTGCCAGCAGTGACTGGACTAGCGGGAGAACGAGGGAAGATACGCAGTATTTT
>TRBV7-8|TRBJ1-6|few|-
CASSWTDDNSPLHF
TGTGCCAGCAGCTGGACGGATGATAATTCACCCCTCCACTTT
>TRBV6-5|TRBJ2-1|-|-
CASRKQGNQETQFF
TGTGCCAGCAGAAAACAGGGTAACCAAGAGACCCAGTTCTTC
>TRBV5-1|TRBJ2-1|few|-
CASSPNRNEQFF
TGCGCCAGCAGTCCTAACCGGAATGAGCAGTTCTTC
>TRBV14|TRBJ2-2|-|-
CASSQDHTGELFF
TGTGCCAGCAGCCAAGACCACACCGGGGAGCTGTTTTTT
>TRBV5-6|TRBJ2-7|-|-
CASSFLQTEQYF
TGTGCCAGCAGCTTTCTCCAGACCGAGCAGTACTTC
>TRBV9|TRBJ2-1|once|TRBD2
CASSDPLHGSGGHNEQFF
TGTGCCAGCAGCGATCCCCTCCATGGATCGGGAGGCCACAATGAGCAGTTCTTC
>TRBV19|TRBJ2-5|-|-
CASSIDGRPRETQYF
TGTGCCAGTAGTATAGACGGCAGGCCCCGAGAGACCCAGTACTTC